This note documents a single T cell receptor (beta chain) sequence. Its antigen is as yet unknown. The source of the sample is a study of shared clonotypes between healthy human individuals. Study overall: Researchers assigned three CD4 naive, three CD4 memory, two CD8 naive and one CD8 memory plate to each donor.

Germline lookup yields CDR1 SGDLS and CDR2 YYNGEE. The CDR3 totals 14 residues. V was cut by 3 bases and J by 0 bases, with 9 bases left in between. Study-level findings and limits: Rarefaction demonstrated incomplete sorted-subset sequencing despite large depth.

Assay: immunoSEQ multiplex PCR; the TCRdb copy retains only in-frame clones and omits some. The sample records about 1.5 million clones, around 97% being singletons. The rearrangement joins TRBV9 to TRBJ1-1, with D unresolved. Sequenced: naive CD4+ T cells sorted from blood. Subset noted: CD45RA+ positively selected. The origin of this receptor is a young man in good health. CDR3 sequence (DNA): TGTGCCAGCAGCGCGACACCACTGAACACTGAAGCTTTCTTT. Translated, it gives CASSATPLNTEAFF.